The subject of this entry is one T cell receptor (beta chain). Its target is not known. The naive CD8 population came from CD45RO-negative cells selected for CCR7, without terminally differentiated effector memory CD45RA+ cells. This entry belongs to a study of shared clonotypes between healthy human individuals. Notes on the study in general: Blood was the only sampled material, and tissue repertoires likely differ. Estimated richness values were generally larger in naive subsets than in memory subsets. Clonotypes shared by all four sorted-subset donors had higher generation probabilities than non-shared clonotypes.

Produced via immunoSEQ multiplex PCR; TCRdb's table is partial and in-frame only. The sample yields over 2,000,000 clones, 93% seen once. Material: naive CD8+ T cells from PBMCs. This sequence originates from a man between 18 and 35 years old in good health. Some clones in this sample may be carry-over from other donors' samples.

CDR3 residues: CASSLGTGIFYGYTF. Here the CDR3 DNA reads TGTGCCAGCAGCTTGGGGACAGGGATATTCTATGGCTACACCTTC. V is TRBV5-6 and J is TRBJ1-2; 8 nucleotides align to TRBD1. This CDR3 spans 15 amino acids. Looked up from germline, CDR1 is SGHDT and CDR2 is YYEEEE. With 0 bases clipped from V and 4 bases from J, the junction kept 5 bases outside the gene matches.